This T cell receptor (beta chain) was recovered during a study of identifying expanded T cells in peripheral blood. The germline gives CDR1 SNHLY, CDR2 FYNNEI. Trimming shortened V by 10 bases and J by 0 bases, and 17 bases separated the two germline ends. This CDR3 contains 15 residues. Generated by immunoSEQ multiplex PCR, the TCRdb table keeps only in-frame clones and is missing some. Among approximately 58,000 clones listed, about 92% were seen once. Only one count was recorded for this clone. The antigen remains unidentified. Whole-study findings and limits: About 1.2 clones differed between technical replicates, versus about 16 and 19 over time.

Sequencing was performed on blood. The TCR was taken from a person aged 18-70 years in good health. The V gene is TRBV2, the J gene TRBJ2-3; D is ambiguous. The DNA of the CDR3 is TGTGCCATCCCGCGACTGGCCTTTAGCACAGATACGCAGTATTTT. It codes for CAIPRLAFSTDTQYF.